The TCR beta chain described here comes from a study of cytotoxic CD8 clonotypes in ibrutinib-treated CLL. Study in general: Among responders, approximately 24 were partial and 2 complete; after median roughly 68 months, approximately 15 stayed remitted and approximately 12 progressed.

TCRdb keeps only in-frame clones here, not all; method: immunoSEQ multiplex PCR. The top ten hold 6% to 9% of the sample, which has approximately 67,000 clones, over 75% seen once. The CDR3 totals 15 residues. Germline CDR1 is MRHNA and CDR2 is SNTAGT. Trimming cost V 4 bases and J 7 bases; bases outside gene matches: 5. V and J are TRBV6-4 and TRBJ2-1; 12 bases agree with TRBD2. The sequence derives from a human donor with chronic lymphocytic leukemia. The sample was PBMCs, taken at disease progression, from a patient treated with ibrutinib. The DNA for the CDR3 is TGTGCCAGCAGTGCTCTAGCGGGAGGGCCGAATGAGCAGTTCTTC. Translated: CASSALAGGPNEQFF.